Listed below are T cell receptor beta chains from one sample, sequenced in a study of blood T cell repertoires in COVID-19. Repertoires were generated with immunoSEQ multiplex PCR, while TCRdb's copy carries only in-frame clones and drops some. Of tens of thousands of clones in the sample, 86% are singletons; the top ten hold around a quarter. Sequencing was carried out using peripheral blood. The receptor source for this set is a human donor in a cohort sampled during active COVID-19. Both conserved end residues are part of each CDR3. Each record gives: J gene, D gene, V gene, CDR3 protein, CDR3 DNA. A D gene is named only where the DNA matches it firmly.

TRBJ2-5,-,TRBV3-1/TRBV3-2,CASSLPIGQLGETQYF,TGTGCCAGCAGCCTGCCTATAGGACAGCTGGGGGAGACCCAGTACTTC
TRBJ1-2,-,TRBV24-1,CATSDLTYGYTF,TGTGCCACCAGTGATCTGACATATGGCTACACCTTC
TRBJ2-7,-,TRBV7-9,CASSLDSGLEQYF,TGTGCCAGCAGCTTAGATTCTGGCCTCGAGCAGTACTTC
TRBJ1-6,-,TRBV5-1,CASSSGGASGSPLHF,TGCGCCAGCAGCTCGGGGGGGGCGTCGGGTTCACCCCTCCACTTT
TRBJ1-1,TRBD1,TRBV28,CAVDRGITEAFF,TGTGCCGTAGACAGGGGGATCACTGAAGCTTTCTTT
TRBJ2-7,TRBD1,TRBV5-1,CASSRLWDRPNYEQYF,TGCGCCAGCAGCCGTTTATGGGACAGACCAAACTACGAGCAGTACTTC
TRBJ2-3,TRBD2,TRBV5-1,CASSPVTSGGTSGTDTQYF,TGCGCCAGCAGCCCCGTCACTAGCGGGGGGACGTCTGGCACAGATACGCAGTATTTT
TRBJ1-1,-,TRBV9,CASSVDEGLWDTEAFF,TGTGCCAGCAGCGTAGACGAGGGCCTCTGGGACACTGAAGCTTTCTTT
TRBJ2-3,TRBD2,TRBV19,CASSQTSGGTDTQYF,TGTGCCAGTAGCCAGACTAGCGGGGGAACAGATACGCAGTATTTT
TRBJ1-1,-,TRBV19,CASSKGGRASTVTEAFF,TGTGCCAGTAGTAAGGGAGGGAGGGCATCTACAGTAACTGAAGCTTTCTTT
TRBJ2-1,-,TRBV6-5,CASRYHSEGEQFF,TGTGCCAGCAGATATCACTCCGAGGGTGAGCAGTTCTTC
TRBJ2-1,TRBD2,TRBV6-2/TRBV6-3,CASSSGSPYNEQFF,TGTGCCAGCAGTAGCGGGAGCCCCTACAATGAGCAGTTCTTC
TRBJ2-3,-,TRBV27,CATGRQRTDTQYF,TGTGCCACCGGCAGACAGCGCACAGATACGCAGTATTTT
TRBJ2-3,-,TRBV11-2,CASSYGGGADTQYF,TGTGCCAGCAGCTACGGAGGAGGGGCAGATACGCAGTATTTT
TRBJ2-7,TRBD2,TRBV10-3,CAISDRGRGAYEQYF,TGTGCCATCAGTGACCGGGGGCGGGGGGCCTACGAGCAGTACTTC
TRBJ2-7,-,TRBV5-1,CASSLGGVRDEQYF,TGCGCCAGCAGCTTGGGCGGGGTTCGAGACGAGCAGTACTTC
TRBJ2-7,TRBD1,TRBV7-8,CASSPHQGAGEQYF,TGTGCCAGCAGCCCACACCAGGGGGCAGGGGAGCAGTACTTC
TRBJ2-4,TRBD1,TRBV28,CASSLGGTGIGHIQYF,TGTGCCAGCAGTTTAGGAGGGACAGGGATCGGACACATTCAGTACTTC
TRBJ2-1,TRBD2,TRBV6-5,CASSLTSGRRNEQFF,TGTGCCAGCAGTTTGACTAGCGGGAGACGCAATGAGCAGTTCTTC
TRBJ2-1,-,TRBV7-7,CASSLEAGAPYNEQFF,TGTGCCAGCAGCTTAGAGGCGGGGGCCCCCTACAATGAGCAGTTCTTC
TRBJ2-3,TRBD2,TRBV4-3,CASSPAGFTDTQYF,TGCGCCAGCAGCCCAGCGGGGTTTACAGATACGCAGTATTTT
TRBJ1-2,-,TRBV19,CASSIEARELYGYTF,TGTGCCAGTAGTATAGAAGCGCGGGAACTCTATGGCTACACCTTC
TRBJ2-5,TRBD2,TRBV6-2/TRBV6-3,CASRLELAGAETQYF,TGTGCCAGCCGCCTCGAACTAGCGGGGGCAGAGACCCAGTACTTC
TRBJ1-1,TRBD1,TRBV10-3,CAYGDRGAEAFF,TGTGCCTACGGGGACAGAGGGGCTGAAGCTTTCTTT
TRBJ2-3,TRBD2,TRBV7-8,CASSFSGGAADTQYF,TGTGCCAGCAGCTTTAGCGGGGGGGCCGCAGATACGCAGTATTTT
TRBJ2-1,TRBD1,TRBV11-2,CASRPTEQGGPYNEQFF,TGTGCCAGCAGGCCCACCGAACAGGGGGGCCCCTACAATGAGCAGTTCTTC
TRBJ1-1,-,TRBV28,CASSLRQENTEAFF,TGTGCCAGCAGCCTCCGACAGGAGAACACTGAAGCTTTCTTT
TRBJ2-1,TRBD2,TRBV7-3,CASSTGLAVYNEQFF,TGTGCCAGCAGCACAGGACTAGCGGTTTACAATGAGCAGTTCTTC
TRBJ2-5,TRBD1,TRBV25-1,CASSEYLGQNQETQYF,TGTGCCAGCAGTGAATACCTGGGACAGAACCAAGAGACCCAGTACTTC
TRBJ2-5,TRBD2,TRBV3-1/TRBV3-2,CASSHSGGRAHETQYF,TGTGCCAGCAGCCACTCCGGGGGGAGGGCCCATGAGACCCAGTACTTC
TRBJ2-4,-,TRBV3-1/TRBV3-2,CASSQGRTTSLAKNIQYF,TGTGCCAGCAGCCAAGGCCGTACCACATCTTTAGCCAAAAACATTCAGTACTTC
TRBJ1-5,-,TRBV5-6,CASSLVGASDQPQHF,TGTGCCAGCAGCTTGGTGGGGGCGTCGGATCAGCCCCAGCATTTT